One sample yielded the 3 T cell receptor beta chains listed below, sequenced in a study of control samples from healthy donors and cancer patients (TCRdb year 2020). The library was produced with the immunoSEQ multiplex PCR assay. TCRdb provides this immuneACCESS table in a form limited to in-frame rearrangements. Some clones are lacking; in checked studies, under half of them reflect an unresolved V gene, and why the rest are absent is not known. The sample table records around 190,000 clones; nearly 90% of these occur just once. The ten largest clones take up over 1.1% of the sample. The sample consisted of blood. All receptors derive from a woman in her forties or fifties in good health.

J is TRBJ2-7 and V is TRBV24-1; D unclear. The CDR3 contains 12 residues. The germline V gene encodes CDR1 KGHDR and CDR2 SFDVKD. V gave up 7 bases and J gave up 6 bases, with 12 bases separating them. The CDR3 loop reads CATSPPVGEQYF. The CDR3 DNA is TGTGCCACCAGCCCCCCCGTGGGCGAGCAGTACTTC.

A note on this clone: One end of the junction does not line up with germline, which may come from a read error. The chain uses TRBV6-2 or TRBV6-3 and TRBJ1-1; tentatively, D is TRBD1 (5 bases). This CDR3 contains 12 residues. Germline assignment: CDR1 MNHEY and CDR2 SVGEGT. The CDR3 spells CASSYSAGKAFF. The CDR3 coding sequence is TGTGCCAGCAGCTACTCCGCAGGGAAAGCTTTCTTT.

This clone was seen once. This chain joins TRBV27 and TRBJ1-5, with TRBD1 as a possible D gene (5 bases). Germline CDR1 reads MNHEY; CDR2 reads SMNVEV (reference sequence). The CDR3 runs to 15 residues. V dropped 3 bases and J dropped 0 bases, with 9 bases sitting between them. CDR3: CASSFAGFSNQPQHF. The CDR3 DNA sequence: TGTGCCAGCAGTTTCGCAGGGTTTAGCAATCAGCCCCAGCATTTT.